Listed below are T cell receptor beta chains from one sample, sequenced in a study of T cell changes during pregnancy in multiple sclerosis. Using immunoSEQ multiplex PCR, the repertoire was profiled, and TCRdb retains in-frame clones only, with some absent. The sample holds about 53,000 clones; around 90% are singletons and the top ten take around 0.48%. The sequences come from CD4+ T cells from peripheral blood mononuclear cells, collected in the third trimester of pregnancy. Receptor source: a female donor with multiple sclerosis, enrolled in a pregnancy study. Each CDR3 is given with its conserved first and last residue. A D gene is named only where the DNA matches it firmly. Clone size is shown for a subset of rows, as once, few, many or a class of expanded clone.

cdr3_length j_call d_call clone_size v_call cdr3_nt cdr3_aa
18 TRBJ2-3 TRBD2 NA TRBV5-1 TGCGCCAGCAGCACCGGACTAGCGCTTGATTCGGGCACAGATACGCAGTATTTT CASSTGLALDSGTDTQYF
16 TRBJ1-2 TRBD1 NA TRBV19 TGTGCCAGTAGTCTATTATCCGGGACAGCAAACTATGGCTACACCTTC CASSLLSGTANYGYTF
15 TRBJ2-7 NA NA TRBV18 TGTGCCAGCTCACTCGGGTCTCGGCCTTTCTACGAGCAGTACTTC CASSLGSRPFYEQYF
16 TRBJ2-2 TRBD1 NA TRBV7-2 TGTGCCAGCAGCTTTGGGACAGGGTCGAACACCGGGGAGCTGTTTTTT CASSFGTGSNTGELFF
16 TRBJ2-3 TRBD1 NA TRBV10-3 TGTGCCATCAGTGTTGAAGGGGGCCTACACACAGATACGCAGTATTTT CAISVEGGLHTDTQYF
15 TRBJ2-1 NA NA TRBV6-5 TGTGCCAGCAGCCTCACCACATCCCCCTACAATGAGCAGTTCTTC CASSLTTSPYNEQFF
16 TRBJ2-7 TRBD2 once TRBV2 TGTGCCAGCAGGATTGGACTAGCGGGGGTATCGTATGAGCAGTACTTC CASRIGLAGVSYEQYF
15 TRBJ1-1 TRBD1 NA TRBV18 TGTGCCAGCTCACCTCGGGGACAGGGTAACACTGAAGCTTTCTTT CASSPRGQGNTEAFF
16 TRBJ1-1 NA NA TRBV12-5 TGTGCTAGTGGTTTGGTAAGGTCCGGGAGGGCCACTGAAGCTTTCTTT CASGLVRSGRATEAFF
15 TRBJ2-2 NA NA TRBV5-1 TGCGCCAGCAGCTTGGGACTAGCGAACACCGGGGAGCTGTTTTTT CASSLGLANTGELFF
15 TRBJ2-7 TRBD1 NA TRBV5-4 TGTGCCAGCAGCAGCGCCGGGACAGGATCGTACGAGCAGTACTTC CASSSAGTGSYEQYF
14 TRBJ2-1 NA NA TRBV27 TGTGCCAGCAGTCTATCGCGGGGTGGAGATGAGCAGTTCTTC CASSLSRGGDEQFF
13 TRBJ2-5 TRBD2 NA TRBV10-3 TGTGCCACCGGGGCGGGAGCCGAAGAGACCCAGTACTTC CATGAGAEETQYF
15 TRBJ2-5 NA once TRBV9 TGTGCCAGCAGCGCAAGGATCGGGACTCAAGAGACCCAGTACTTC CASSARIGTQETQYF
15 TRBJ2-5 TRBD2 NA TRBV5-1 TGCGCCAGCAGCTTACTAGCGGGGGGGCCAGAGACCCAGTACTTC CASSLLAGGPETQYF
13 TRBJ2-7 TRBD1 NA TRBV29-1 TGCAGCGTTTTGGACAGGGCATCCTACGAGCAGTACTTC CSVLDRASYEQYF
15 TRBJ2-1 NA once TRBV14 TGTGCCAGCAGCCAGTGGAGGGACAGTTACAATGAGCAGTTCTTC CASSQWRDSYNEQFF
14 TRBJ1-2 TRBD1 NA TRBV6-5 TGTGCCAGCAGGCGACAGGGGAATATCTATGGCTACACCTTC CASRRQGNIYGYTF
14 TRBJ2-3 TRBD2 NA TRBV6-1 TGTGCCAGCCTCCCCGGGACTATCACAGATACGCAGTATTTT CASLPGTITDTQYF
15 TRBJ1-6 NA NA TRBV7-3 TGTGCCAGCAGCTTCTCCGCTAACGGGGATTCACCCCTCCACTTT CASSFSANGDSPLHF
16 TRBJ2-7 NA NA TRBV25-1 TGTGCCAGCAGTGAATGGCGACTGGAGGGAGGTGACGAGCAGTACTTC CASSEWRLEGGDEQYF
13 TRBJ2-2 NA NA TRBV10-1 TGCGCCCTGGGGGGGCAGAACACCGGGGAGCTGTTTTTT CALGGQNTGELFF
17 TRBJ2-5 TRBD2 NA TRBV2 TGTGCCAGCAGTCCTCAAGGGAGGGTAGGGGCCAAAGAGACCCAGTACTTC CASSPQGRVGAKETQYF
14 TRBJ1-1 NA NA TRBV7-9 TGTGCCAGCAGCTTAGATATTTTGAACACTGAAGCTTTCTTT CASSLDILNTEAFF
13 TRBJ2-7 NA NA TRBV12-5 TGTGCTAGTGGTTTCCGCGGGACGTACGAGCAGTACTTC CASGFRGTYEQYF
17 TRBJ1-5 TRBD1 NA TRBV2 TGTGCCAGCACCACCGGGACAGGGAGTAGAGGCAATCAGCCCCAGCATTTT CASTTGTGSRGNQPQHF
14 TRBJ1-2 NA NA TRBV7-8 TGTGCCAGCAGCTCCCCAGGGGCCTGGAATGGCTACACCTTC CASSSPGAWNGYTF
14 TRBJ2-1 NA NA TRBV19 TGTGCCAGTAGGTCACAGGGCCCTTACAATGAGCAGTTCTTC CASRSQGPYNEQFF
14 TRBJ2-7 NA few TRBV19 TGTGCCAGTAGCGAGACTAGGCGGGACCACGAGCAGTACTTC CASSETRRDHEQYF
15 TRBJ2-2 TRBD2 NA TRBV30 TGTGCCTGGGGGGGACTAGACCGTATTTTGGGGGAGCTGTTTTTT CAWGGLDRILGELFF
16 TRBJ2-7 NA NA TRBV14 TGTGCCAGCAGCCACCGACCCTGGACAGATCCCTACGAGCAGTACTTC CASSHRPWTDPYEQYF
15 TRBJ2-3 NA NA TRBV7-2 TGTGCCAGCAGCCCTCTAAGCGGAAGCACAGATACGCAGTATTTT CASSPLSGSTDTQYF
15 TRBJ1-6 TRBD1 NA TRBV6-1 TGTGCCAGCAGTGAAGCTGACAGGGTGGTAGCACCCCTCCACTTT CASSEADRVVAPLHF
15 TRBJ1-3 NA NA TRBV9 TGTGCCAGCAGCGCGAGACAGTCCTCTGGAAACACCATATATTTT CASSARQSSGNTIYF
13 TRBJ1-2 NA NA TRBV6-1 TGTGCCAGCAGTCCCGAGGCAGGGTTAGGCTACACCTTC CASSPEAGLGYTF
17 TRBJ1-2 NA NA TRBV4-1 TGCGCCAGCAGCCCACGAATTATGGCCCCTTTGAGGTATGGCTACACCTTC CASSPRIMAPLRYGYTF
13 TRBJ2-5 NA NA TRBV14 TGTGCCAGCAGCCGGGACATCCAAGAGACCCAGTACTTC CASSRDIQETQYF
13 TRBJ1-1 NA NA TRBV6-6 TGTGCCAGCAGGGAGACAGTGAACACTGAAGCTTTCTTT CASRETVNTEAFF
12 TRBJ1-2 NA NA TRBV2 TGTGCCAGCAGTGTGAGATTCTATGGCTACACCTTC CASSVRFYGYTF
17 TRBJ1-3 NA NA TRBV5-1 TGCGCCAGCAGCCCCCGGCCGGGGGTGCCCTCTGGAAACACCATATATTTT CASSPRPGVPSGNTIYF
13 TRBJ2-2 NA once TRBV6-5 TGTGCCAGCACCGGGGGGCGCGCCGGGGAGCTGTTTTTT CASTGGRAGELFF
16 TRBJ2-2 NA NA TRBV6-6 TGTGCCAGCAGTTTCCCCGGACAGCTAAACACCGGGGAGCTGTTTTTT CASSFPGQLNTGELFF
13 TRBJ1-2 NA NA TRBV25-1 TGTGCCAGCAGTCGGGGGTGGGGAATGGGCTACACCTTC CASSRGWGMGYTF
13 TRBJ1-4 NA NA TRBV2 TGTGCCAGCAGTGAAGCCAACGGAGGGAAACTGTTTTTT CASSEANGGKLFF
13 TRBJ1-2 NA NA TRBV11-2 TGTGCCAGCAGTGCAGAATGGGGGCTTGGCTACACCTTC CASSAEWGLGYTF
16 TRBJ2-2 NA NA TRBV2 TGTGCCAGCACCCTCGACCCCCCAGGGCGCGGCGGGGAGCTGTTTTTT CASTLDPPGRGGELFF
18 TRBJ2-1 TRBD2 NA TRBV9 TGTGCCAGCAGCGTAGTAGGGGCTAGCGGGGGGTTTTACAATGAGCAGTTCTTC CASSVVGASGGFYNEQFF
15 TRBJ2-2 TRBD2 once TRBV29-1 TGCAGCGCCAAATCTCCGACTAGCCACACCGGGGAGCTGTTTTTT CSAKSPTSHTGELFF
14 TRBJ2-5 NA NA TRBV11-3 TGTGCCAGCAGCCCAGGGCTAGGAGAAGAGACCCAGTACTTC CASSPGLGEETQYF
14 TRBJ2-7 TRBD1 NA TRBV5-1 TGCGCCAGCAGCGGCGGGGACAGGCGGTACGAGCAGTACTTC CASSGGDRRYEQYF
18 TRBJ1-2 NA NA TRBV27 TGTGCCAGCAGTTCATCATCGGGGGTAGGGGCGCGGAGCTATGGCTACACCTTC CASSSSSGVGARSYGYTF
15 TRBJ2-4 TRBD2 few TRBV29-1 TGCAGCGTCGGCGGGGGGTATGGGGCCAAAAACATTCAGTACTTC CSVGGGYGAKNIQYF
15 TRBJ2-2 NA NA TRBV14 TGTGCCAGCAGCCTGCAACATGTCAACACCGGGGAGCTGTTTTTT CASSLQHVNTGELFF
14 TRBJ2-5 NA NA TRBV5-4 TGTGCCAGCAGCTATTACGGAGGAGCAGAGACCCAGTACTTC CASSYYGGAETQYF
14 TRBJ2-1 TRBD1 NA TRBV29-1 TGCAGCTTCCGCACCGGGACAGGGGGAGTTGAGCAGTTCTTC CSFRTGTGGVEQFF
15 TRBJ1-1 NA NA TRBV6-5 TGTGCCAGCAGTTACTCCGGGGTACTTGACACTGAAGCTTTCTTT CASSYSGVLDTEAFF
16 TRBJ2-2 NA NA TRBV10-1 TGCGCCAGCAGTGGTTCCCGGGGGACTAACACCGGGGAGCTGTTTTTT CASSGSRGTNTGELFF